What follows are 10 T cell receptor delta chains derived from one specimen sequenced in a study of gamma-delta chains in newborns, infants, children. With CATT, TCRdb re-called clones from the reads. The repertoire holds about 5,500 delta-chain clones, with roughly 2% as singletons. Sequenced input: blood. The source is a child who was a newborn, infant or young child, either healthy, febrile or measles-vaccinated (not recorded which).

In its sample, this clone was seen a few times. TCRdb's listed protein matches a much larger clone and diverges from this DNA's translation at residue 4, likely through a read error; the protein shown comes from the DNA. The V gene is TRDV2, the J gene TRDJ1; TRDD3 aligns across 7 bases. The V segment lost 5 bases and the J segment 1 base; nucleotides outside the gene matches: 12. This CDR3 has 16 amino acids. Per the germline V gene, CDR1 is GEAIGNYY and CDR2 is EKD. The CDR3 is CACGILGVDPTDKLIF. The CDR3 nucleotides are TGTGCCTGTGGCATCCTGGGGGTTGATCCCACCGATAAACTCATCTTT.

This clone was detected only a few times. TCRdb records a much larger clone's protein for this DNA, with a difference at residue 8 that likely arises from a read error; the protein given is the translation of the DNA. The chain employs TRDV2 and TRDJ3; TRDD3 agrees at 9 bases. The CDR3 runs to 14 residues. CDR1 is GEAIGNYY and CDR2 is EKD in the germline V gene. In DNA, the CDR3 is TGTGCTGTGGGGGGATACTGGGCCACCCGACAGATGTTTTTC. Its translation is CAVGGYWATRQMFF.

To note about this clone: A much larger clone differs from this one at a single base, so this may be a read error. Additional DNA sequences in this sample encode the identical CDR3. This chain uses TRDV2 with TRDJ3; TRDD3 matches at 9 bases. This CDR3 has 19 amino acids. CDR1 is GEAIGNYY and CDR2 is EKD in the germline V gene. Here the CDR3 DNA reads TGTGCCTGTGACACCTGGGGATACGTTAGCTCCTGGGACACCCGACAAATGTTTTTC. Protein: CACDTWGYVSSWDTRQMFF.

This clone was seen only a few times. Translating this DNA gives a protein that differs at residue 5 from the TCRdb one, which belongs to a much larger clone; a read error is likely, and the protein shown is this translation. The genes are TRDV2 and TRDJ3; 9 positions agree with TRDD3. The CDR3 loop spans 18 amino acids. V lost 3 bases, J lost 0 bases, and 5 bases stayed unmatched. Germline V lookup: CDR1 GEAIGNYY, CDR2 EKD. The CDR3 DNA is TGTGCCTGTGACGCCTACTGGGGGAGCTCCTGGGACACCCGACAGATGTTTTTC. Residues: CACDAYWGSSWDTRQMFF.

Points on this clone: The protein TCRdb lists belongs to a much larger clone and differs from this DNA's translation at residue 3, which points to a read error; the protein shown is made from the DNA. This chain uses TRDV2 with TRDJ2; 13 bases match TRDD3. This CDR3 region has 16 residues. V lost 9 bases, J lost 4 bases, and 10 bases stayed unmatched. CDR1 and CDR2 from the germline V gene are GEAIGNYY and EKD. The DNA for the CDR3 is TGTGCCAGTTTCCCACTGGGGGATACGGAGACAGCACAACTCTTCTTT. It translates to CASFPLGDTETAQLFF.

This clone rates as medium-sized. This chain uses TRDV2 with TRDJ3; 8 positions match TRDD3. V was pared by 0 bases and J by 0 bases, with 12 bases of the junction left unmatched. The germline gives CDR1 GEAIGNYY, CDR2 EKD. This CDR3 spans 21 amino acids. Here the CDR3 DNA reads TGTGCCTGTGACACCGTGGACTGGGGGTCACCCGGCTCCTGGGACACCCGACAGATGTTTTTC. Translation: CACDTVDWGSPGSWDTRQMFF.

Concerning this clone: A much larger clone differs by one base, so this may be a read error. Additional DNA sequences in this sample encode the identical CDR3. J is TRDJ3 and V is TRDV2; TRDD3 matches 7 bases. CDR1 is GEAIGNYY and CDR2 is EKD in the germline V gene. This CDR3 region has 15 residues. The DNA for the CDR3 is TGTGCCTGTGACACCGTGGGGGAAAGGACCCGACAGATGTTCTTC. This translates into CACDTVGERTRQMFF.

This clone occurred a few times. TCRdb's listed protein matches a much larger clone and diverges from this DNA's translation at residue 5, likely through a read error; the protein shown comes from the DNA. Written as DNA, the CDR3 is TGTGCCTGTGACGCCGTCTCCCGACGTGGGGGATTCAGCAAACTCATCTTT. Protein sequence: CACDAVSRRGGFSKLIF. The chain carries TRDV2 and TRDJ1; 8 bases line up with TRDD3. The CDR3 totals 17 residues. Germline V gives CDR1 GEAIGNYY, CDR2 EKD. The J segment lost 8 bases and the V segment lost 3 bases, leaving 19 bases of the junction unmatched.

Notes on this clone: At the DNA level, this CDR3 is encoded by other sequences in the same sample as well. CDR3 amino acids: CALGELALIRKLIF. CDR3 DNA: TGTGCTCTTGGGGAACTAGCCCTCATCCGTAAACTCATCTTT. The V call is TRDV1, the J call TRDJ1; no definite D call. V was cut by 0 bases and J by 7 bases, with 12 bases left in between. The CDR3 contains 14 residues. CDR1 is TSWWSYY, CDR2 QGS, per germline.

This clone was counted a few times. The TCRdb protein comes from a much larger clone and disagrees with this DNA's translation at residue 14, likely due to a read error; the protein given here is derived from the DNA. The CDR3 nucleotides read TGTGCTTTTGTTCCTACCTCTCCTACTTACTGGGTAGAGTGCACCGATAAACTCATCTTT. Residues: CAFVPTSPTYWVECTDKLIF. This chain uses TRDV3 with TRDJ1, with a tentative D call TRDD2 (7 bases). Germline CDR1 is TVYSNPD and CDR2 is GDNSRS (reference sequence). The CDR3 is 20 residues long. Together with reference TRDV3 and TRDJ1, the CDR3 gives the full variable domain: CDKVTQSSPDQTVASGSEVVLLCTYDTVYSNPDLFWYRIRPDYSFQFVFYGDNSRSEGADFTQGRFSVKHILTQKAFHLVISPVRTEDSATYYCAFVPTSPTYWVECTDKLIFGKGTRVTVEP.